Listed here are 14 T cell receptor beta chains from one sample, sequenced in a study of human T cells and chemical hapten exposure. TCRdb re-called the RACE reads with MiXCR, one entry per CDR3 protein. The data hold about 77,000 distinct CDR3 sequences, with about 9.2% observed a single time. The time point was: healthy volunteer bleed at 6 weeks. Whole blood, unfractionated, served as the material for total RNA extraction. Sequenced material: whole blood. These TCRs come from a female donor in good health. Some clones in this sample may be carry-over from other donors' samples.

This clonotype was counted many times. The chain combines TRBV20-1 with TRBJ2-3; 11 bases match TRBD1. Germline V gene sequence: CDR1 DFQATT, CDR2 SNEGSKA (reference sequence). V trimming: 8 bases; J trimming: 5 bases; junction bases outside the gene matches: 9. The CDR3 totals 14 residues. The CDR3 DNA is TGCAGTTCCTGGGGGACAGGGGGTATAGATACGCAGTATTTT. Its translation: CSSWGTGGIDTQYF.

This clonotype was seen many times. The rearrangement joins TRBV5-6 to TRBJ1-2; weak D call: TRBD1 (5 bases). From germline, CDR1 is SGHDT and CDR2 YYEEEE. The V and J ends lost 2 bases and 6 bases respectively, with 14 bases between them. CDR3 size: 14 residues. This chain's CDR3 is CASSLTGRNDGYTF. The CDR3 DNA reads TGTGCCAGCAGCTTAACAGGACGGAACGATGGCTACACCTTC.

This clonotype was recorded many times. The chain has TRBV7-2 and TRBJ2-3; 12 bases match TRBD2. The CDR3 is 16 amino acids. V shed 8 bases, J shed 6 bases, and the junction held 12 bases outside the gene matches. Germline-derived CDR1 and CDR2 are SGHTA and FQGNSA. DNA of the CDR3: TGTGCCAGCGGGCGGTTACTAGCGGGGGGATTCGATACGCAGTATTTT. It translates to CASGRLLAGGFDTQYF.

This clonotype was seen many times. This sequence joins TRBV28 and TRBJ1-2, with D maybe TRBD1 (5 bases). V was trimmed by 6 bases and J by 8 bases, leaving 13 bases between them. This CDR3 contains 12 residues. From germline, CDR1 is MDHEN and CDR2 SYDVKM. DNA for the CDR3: TGTGCCAGCAGGGGGACTCCGGCGGGCTACACCTTC. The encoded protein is CASRGTPAGYTF.

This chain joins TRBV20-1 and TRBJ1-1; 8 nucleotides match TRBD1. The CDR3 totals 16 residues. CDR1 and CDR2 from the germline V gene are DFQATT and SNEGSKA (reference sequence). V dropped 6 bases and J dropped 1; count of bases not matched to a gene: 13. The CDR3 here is CSARRQGRGTNTEAFF. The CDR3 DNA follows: TGCAGTGCGCGGAGACAGGGGCGCGGAACGAACACTGAAGCTTTCTTT.

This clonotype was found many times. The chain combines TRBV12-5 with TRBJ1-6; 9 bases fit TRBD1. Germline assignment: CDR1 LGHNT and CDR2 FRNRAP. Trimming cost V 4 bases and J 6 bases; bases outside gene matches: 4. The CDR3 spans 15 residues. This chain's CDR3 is CASGSGQGPNSPLHF. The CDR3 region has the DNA TGTGCTAGTGGTTCCGGACAGGGGCCTAATTCACCCCTCCACTTT.

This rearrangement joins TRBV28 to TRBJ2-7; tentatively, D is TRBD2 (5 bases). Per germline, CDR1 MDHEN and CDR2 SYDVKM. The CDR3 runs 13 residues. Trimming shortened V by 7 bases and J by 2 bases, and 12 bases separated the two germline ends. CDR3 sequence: CASTGLETYEQYF. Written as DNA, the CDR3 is TGTGCCAGCACGGGGTTAGAGACCTACGAGCAGTACTTC.

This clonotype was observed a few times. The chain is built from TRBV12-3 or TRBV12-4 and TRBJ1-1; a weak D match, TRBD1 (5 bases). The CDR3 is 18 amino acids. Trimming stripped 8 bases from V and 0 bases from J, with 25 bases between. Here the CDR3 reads CASGSKFIQGAMNTEAFF. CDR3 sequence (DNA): TGTGCCAGCGGCTCCAAGTTCATTCAGGGAGCCATGAACACTGAAGCTTTCTTT.

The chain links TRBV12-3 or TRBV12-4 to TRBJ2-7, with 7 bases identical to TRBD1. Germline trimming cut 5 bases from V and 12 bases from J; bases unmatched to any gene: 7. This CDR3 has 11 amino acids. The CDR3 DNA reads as TGTGCCAGCAGTCTCGGGGACAGAAGGTACTTC. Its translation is CASSLGDRRYF.

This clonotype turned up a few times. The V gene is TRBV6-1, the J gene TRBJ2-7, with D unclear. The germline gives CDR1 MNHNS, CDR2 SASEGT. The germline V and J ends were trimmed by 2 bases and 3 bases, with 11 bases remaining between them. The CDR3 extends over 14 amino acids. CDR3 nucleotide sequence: TGTGCCAGCAGTGAAACTTTAGGGTTCTACGAGCAGTACTTC. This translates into CASSETLGFYEQYF.

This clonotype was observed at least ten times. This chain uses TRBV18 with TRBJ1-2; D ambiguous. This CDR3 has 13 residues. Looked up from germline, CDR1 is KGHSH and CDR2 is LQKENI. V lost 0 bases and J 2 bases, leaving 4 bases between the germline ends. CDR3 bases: TGTGCCAGCTCACCACCGAGCAACTATGGCTACACCTTC. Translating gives CASSPPSNYGYTF.

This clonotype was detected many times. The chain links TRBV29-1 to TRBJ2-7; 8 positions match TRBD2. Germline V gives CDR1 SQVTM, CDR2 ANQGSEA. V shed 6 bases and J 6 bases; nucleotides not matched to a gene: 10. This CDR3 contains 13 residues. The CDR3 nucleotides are TGCAGCGTCCACGACGGGGGGGCCCGCGAGCAGTACTTC. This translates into CSVHDGGAREQYF.

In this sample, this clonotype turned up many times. CDR3 loop: CSARVAGGQETQYF. The DNA for the CDR3 is TGCAGTGCTAGGGTAGCGGGTGGCCAAGAGACCCAGTACTTC. J is TRBJ2-5 and V is TRBV20-1, with TRBD2 matching over 7 bases. The CDR3 totals 14 residues. J gave up 1 base and V 3 bases, and 5 bases lay outside the gene matches. CDR1 is DFQATT and CDR2 is SNEGSKA in the germline V gene (reference sequence).

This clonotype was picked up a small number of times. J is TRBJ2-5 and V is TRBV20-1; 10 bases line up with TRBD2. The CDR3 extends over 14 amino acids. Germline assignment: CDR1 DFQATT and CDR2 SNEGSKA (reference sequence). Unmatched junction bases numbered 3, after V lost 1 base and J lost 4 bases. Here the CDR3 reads CSARGGTSAETQYF. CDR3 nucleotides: TGCAGTGCTAGAGGCGGGACTAGCGCAGAGACCCAGTACTTC.